This T cell receptor (beta chain) is drawn from a study of technical replicates of blood from a few donors. The assay was immunoSEQ multiplex PCR, and TCRdb's table has in-frame clones only and misses some. The sample has 95,000 to 100,000 clones; roughly 95% are singletons. With regard to this clone: The same CDR3 also results from other DNA sequences found in this sample.

This CDR3 is 14 amino acids long. From germline, CDR1 is KGHSH and CDR2 LQKENI. Germline trimming cut 3 bases from V and 2 bases from J; bases unmatched to any gene: 2. V is TRBV18 and J is TRBJ2-7; 9 nucleotides match TRBD1. The specimen sequenced was T cells isolated from PBMCs. The TCR was taken from a human donor in good health. The CDR3, as DNA: TGTGCCAGCTCACCGGGACAGGGCACCTACGAGCAGTACTTC. The encoded protein is CASSPGQGTYEQYF.